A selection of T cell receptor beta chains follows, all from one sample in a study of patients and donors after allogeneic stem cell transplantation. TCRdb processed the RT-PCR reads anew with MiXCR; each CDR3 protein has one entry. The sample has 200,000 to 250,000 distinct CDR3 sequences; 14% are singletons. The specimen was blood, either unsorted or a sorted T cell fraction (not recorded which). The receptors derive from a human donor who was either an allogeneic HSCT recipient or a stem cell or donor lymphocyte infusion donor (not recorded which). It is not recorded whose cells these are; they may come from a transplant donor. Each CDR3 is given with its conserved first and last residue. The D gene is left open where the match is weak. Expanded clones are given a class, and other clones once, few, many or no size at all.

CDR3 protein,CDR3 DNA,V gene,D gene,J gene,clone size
CASSQDRWRSAHEQYF,TGTGCCAGCAGCCAAGATCGTTGGCGGTCAGCCCACGAGCAGTACTTC,TRBV14,-,TRBJ2-7,few
CATSDPGYQETQYF,TGTGCCACCAGTGATCCCGGGTACCAAGAGACCCAGTACTTC,TRBV24-1,-,TRBJ2-5,-
CASSLDSHNEQFF,TGCGCCAGCAGCTTGGACAGTCACAATGAGCAGTTCTTC,TRBV5-1,-,TRBJ2-1,many
CASSQGQGINYGYTF,TGTGCCAGCAGCCAAGGACAGGGTATAAACTATGGCTACACCTTC,TRBV3-1,TRBD1,TRBJ1-2,few
CASSQGAKNIQYF,TGTGCCAGCAGCCAGGGAGCCAAAAACATTCAGTACTTC,TRBV3-1,-,TRBJ2-4,many
CASSEEGQGNEKLFF,TGTGCCAGCAGTGAAGAGGGACAGGGGAATGAAAAACTGTTTTTT,TRBV2,TRBD1,TRBJ1-4,many
CASSLKRSRGVNQPQHF,TGTGCCAGCAGCTTAAAACGGAGCCGAGGGGTCAATCAGCCCCAGCATTTT,TRBV7-3,-,TRBJ1-5,many
CASSSARTVEAFF,TGTGCCAGCAGTTCGGCCAGGACAGTTGAAGCTTTCTTT,TRBV12-3/TRBV12-4,-,TRBJ1-1,few
CASSEIAGRTDTQYF,TGTGCCAGCAGTGAAATAGCGGGGAGGACAGATACGCAGTATTTT,TRBV2,TRBD2,TRBJ2-3,few
CASSLAVGTINEQFF,TGCGCCAGCAGCTTGGCCGTCGGGACTATCAATGAGCAGTTCTTC,TRBV5-1,TRBD2,TRBJ2-1,many
CASRAGQWYTGQFF,TGTGCCAGCCGTGCGGGACAGTGGTACACGGGGCAGTTCTTC,TRBV6-2/TRBV6-3,-,TRBJ2-1,-
CASSRSLNSGNTIYF,TGTGCCAGCAGCCGGAGTTTAAACTCTGGAAACACCATATATTTT,TRBV6-1,-,TRBJ1-3,-
CASSQDLGTGIETQYF,TGCGCCAGCAGCCAAGATCTGGGGACAGGGATTGAGACCCAGTACTTC,TRBV4-3,TRBD1,TRBJ2-5,few
CSARDARGFTEAFF,TGCAGTGCTAGAGATGCGAGGGGATTCACTGAAGCTTTCTTT,TRBV20-1,-,TRBJ1-1,-
CASSLGGTSEAQYF,TGTGCCAGCAGTTTAGGAGGGACCAGCGAGGCGCAGTATTTT,TRBV12-3/TRBV12-4,-,TRBJ2-3,many
CASGLTSGGDEQFF,TGTGCCAGTGGGCTTACTAGCGGGGGCGATGAGCAGTTCTTC,TRBV9,TRBD2,TRBJ2-1,-
CASSARGTGAYEQYF,TGTGCCAGCAGCGCCCGCGGGACAGGCGCCTACGAGCAGTACTTC,TRBV6-1,TRBD1,TRBJ2-7,-
CASSQGSGNTIYF,TGTGCCAGCAGCCAAGGGTCTGGAAACACCATATATTTT,TRBV3-1,-,TRBJ1-3,-
CASSLAGVVADTQYF,TGTGCCAGCAGTTTAGCGGGAGTAGTCGCAGATACGCAGTATTTT,TRBV12-3/TRBV12-4,-,TRBJ2-3,-
CAWSVNRGAKNIQYF,TGTGCCTGGAGTGTAAACAGGGGGGCCAAAAACATTCAGTACTTC,TRBV30,TRBD1,TRBJ2-4,-
CASSQAGAGANVLTF,TGTGCCAGCAGTCAGGCGGGAGCTGGGGCCAACGTCCTGACTTTC,TRBV12-3/TRBV12-4,TRBD2,TRBJ2-6,many
CASSRQRGSSYEQYF,TGTGCCAGCAGCCGACAGCGGGGGAGCTCCTACGAGCAGTACTTC,TRBV4-2,TRBD2,TRBJ2-7,many
CASSLGQTGYTF,TGTGCCAGCAGTTTAGGACAGACTGGCTACACCTTC,TRBV12-3/TRBV12-4,-,TRBJ1-2,-
CASRPWGPYNEQFF,TGTGCCAGCAGACCTTGGGGGCCCTACAATGAGCAGTTCTTC,TRBV6-1,-,TRBJ2-1,-
CASSSHPPRGHEQYF,TGTGCCAGCAGTTCACATCCCCCCAGGGGCCACGAGCAGTACTTC,TRBV27,-,TRBJ2-7,many
CASSSLGTGTTSFYGYTF,TGTGCCAGCAGCTCACTCGGGACAGGGACTACTTCCTTCTATGGCTACACCTTC,TRBV5-6,TRBD1,TRBJ1-2,-
CASSERKGLEAFF,TGTGCCAGCAGTGAACGGAAGGGGCTCGAAGCTTTCTTT,TRBV25-1,-,TRBJ1-1,-
CASSSSVLAQYF,TGCGCCAGCAGCTCGTCTGTCCTAGCGCAGTATTTT,TRBV5-1,-,TRBJ2-3,few
CASSLRRIQETQYF,TGTGCCAGCAGTTTAAGACGGATCCAAGAGACCCAGTACTTC,TRBV12-3/TRBV12-4,-,TRBJ2-5,many
CASSFAGTGNYGYTF,TGTGCCAGCAGCTTCGCCGGGACAGGAAACTATGGCTACACCTTC,TRBV11-3,TRBD1,TRBJ1-2,-
CASSLGSDTQYF,TGTGCCAGCAGTCTAGGGTCAGATACGCAGTATTTT,TRBV12-3/TRBV12-4,-,TRBJ2-3,many
CSAPGLGSYNEQFF,TGCAGCGCCCCGGGACTAGGCTCCTACAATGAGCAGTTCTTC,TRBV29-1,TRBD2,TRBJ2-1,-
CASSQETGGTEAFF,TGTGCCAGCAGCCAAGAGACAGGGGGCACTGAAGCTTTCTTT,TRBV3-1,TRBD1,TRBJ1-1,few
CASSMPGQRSVNQPQHF,TGTGCCAGTAGTATGCCGGGACAGCGATCGGTCAATCAGCCCCAGCATTTT,TRBV19,TRBD1,TRBJ1-5,few
CASSVGTGGETQYF,TGTGCCAGCAGCGTGGGGACAGGGGGAGAGACCCAGTACTTC,TRBV5-4,TRBD1,TRBJ2-5,-
CACPTKNARTQYF,TGTGCCTGCCCTACCAAAAACGCCAGGACGCAGTATTTT,TRBV30,-,TRBJ2-3,few
CATSRDATGGQETQYF,TGTGCCACCAGCAGAGATGCGACAGGGGGACAAGAGACCCAGTACTTC,TRBV15,TRBD1,TRBJ2-5,-
CASGIIAFF,TGTGCCAGCGGTATTATAGCTTTCTTT,TRBV6-2/TRBV6-3,-,TRBJ1-1,-
CASSESFDQPQHF,TGTGCCAGCAGTGAGAGTTTCGATCAGCCCCAGCATTTT,TRBV6-1,-,TRBJ1-5,many
CASGLLASGNEQFF,TGTGCTAGTGGTTTGTTGGCTAGTGGCAATGAGCAGTTCTTC,TRBV12-5,-,TRBJ2-1,many
CASSPSGQGSPLHF,TGTGCCAGCAGCCCCTCGGGACAGGGGTCACCCCTCCACTTT,TRBV7-6,TRBD1,TRBJ1-6,-
CSARDNKGGSNTGELFF,TGCAGTGCTAGAGATAATAAAGGGGGGTCAAACACCGGGGAGCTGTTTTTT,TRBV20-1,-,TRBJ2-2,-
CATSRETAATYEQYF,TGTGCCACCAGCAGGGAGACAGCCGCCACCTACGAGCAGTACTTC,TRBV15,-,TRBJ2-7,many
CASRSTGEEEKLFF,TGTGCCAGTAGATCGACAGGGGAGGAAGAAAAACTGTTTTTT,TRBV19,TRBD1,TRBJ1-4,few
CASRLRTGGSGYTF,TGTGCCAGCAGATTACGGACAGGGGGCTCTGGCTACACCTTC,TRBV27,TRBD1,TRBJ1-2,few
CASSATPVTEAFF,TGTGCCAGCAGCGCAACCCCGGTGACTGAAGCTTTCTTT,TRBV9,-,TRBJ1-1,many
CSAQGLAGGSSYNEQFF,TGCAGTGCTCAAGGACTAGCGGGGGGTAGCTCCTACAATGAGCAGTTCTTC,TRBV20-1,TRBD2,TRBJ2-1,-
CASRAGTGKGSPLHF,TGTGCCAGCAGGGCCGGGACAGGGAAGGGTTCACCCCTCCACTTT,TRBV7-2,TRBD1,TRBJ1-6,-
CSARELAGGSGVTDTQYF,TGCAGTGCTAGAGAACTAGCGGGAGGTTCGGGGGTGACAGATACGCAGTATTTT,TRBV20-1,TRBD2,TRBJ2-3,-
CASSLASANTEAFF,TGCGCCAGCAGCTTGGCGTCAGCGAACACTGAAGCTTTCTTT,TRBV5-1,-,TRBJ1-1,many
CASSLGQRDTQYF,TGTGCCAGCAGCTTAGGGCAGCGGGATACGCAGTATTTT,TRBV7-7,-,TRBJ2-3,many
CASSQTSSSSYEQYF,TGTGCCAGCAGTCAAACTAGCTCCAGCTCCTACGAGCAGTACTTC,TRBV6-1,-,TRBJ2-7,-